This T cell receptor (beta chain) comes out of a study of T cell repertoires in cytomegalovirus infection (dated by TCRdb to between 2019 and 2020). Regarding the study in general: The HLA type of each donor mattered for the analysis, because public TCR beta signatures pointed to carriage of CMV infection along with the matching HLA type.

V is trimmed back by 2 bases and J by 12 bases, and the junction contains 6 bases that no gene match accounts for. CDR1 and CDR2 are drawn from the germline V gene (reference sequence): MNHEY, SMNVEV. The cysteine opens and the phenylalanine closes a CDR3 of 14 amino acids. Just the 42-base CDR3 DNA is kept, in frame starting at base 1. The sequencing machine was an Illumina HiSeq 1500. TCRdb reran the public reads through fastp at Q25 and MiXCR, keeping productive beta chains. Each entry is one CDR3 protein sequence, shown with its most common DNA and genes. The sample table records more than 650,000 distinct CDR3 sequences; 35% of these occur just once. The ten largest clones capture under 3% of the sample. Details on this clonotype: The antigen this receptor binds is unknown. One base away there is no much larger clone; base qualities are not given.

The research as a whole found: The ex vivo response was dominated by HLA-C-restricted CMV-specific TCR beta clonotypes, and the single most frequent clonotype in two of eight donors was supplied by these HLA-C-restricted clonotypes. Cumulative frequency of public TCR beta family members discriminated carriers of CMV infection plus the relevant HLA type in this cohort and an independent approximately 370-donor cohort.

What was sequenced was PBMCs. The chain uses TRBV27 and TRBJ2-1, with 11 bases matching TRBD2. The receptor was isolated from a human donor in good health (CMV status not recorded). Some clones in this sample may be carry-over from other donors' samples. The sequenced DNA: TGTGCCAGCAGTTTAACTAGCGGGAGTCTCGGGCAGTTCTTC. Its protein is CASSLTSGSLGQFF.